This T cell receptor beta chain was recovered during a study of CD8+CD57+ T cells in acquired aplastic anemia. Study-level background: Where healthy donors were concerned, CD4+ cells averaged about 11 million reads.

The V end lost 1 base, the J end lost 11 bases, and 6 bases lay between the germline ends. The CDR3 spans 10 residues. Germline CDR1 SGHRS, CDR2 YFSETQ. TCR beta VDJ combinations and CDR3 sequences were profiled from genomic DNA. TCRdb itself ran the reads through MiXCR, one entry per CDR3 protein. This sample has approximately 170,000 distinct CDR3 sequences; 55% to 75% occur once, and the top ten carry around 45%. The clonotype comes from a human donor in good health. The sample taken for sequencing was sorted CD4+, CD8+, or CD8+CD57+ T cells (not recorded which) from PBMCs. V gene TRBV5-1 combines with J gene TRBJ2-5, with D unresolved. The CDR3 nucleotides are TGCGCCAGCAGCTTGCGGAAACAGTACTTC. Translated: CASSLRKQYF.